This TCR beta chain was sequenced for a study of shared clonotypes between healthy human individuals. In the source study's methods: ImmunoSEQ output lacked quality scores and full-length reads, limiting matched filtering. This table comes from immunoSEQ multiplex PCR, and its TCRdb copy is limited to in-frame clones, with some not included. V and J calls plus clone size are reproduced from that table; the DNA served to infer D and trimming. The data show around 480,000 clones, over 75% seen once. Comments on this clone: Its matching antigen is unknown. The same CDR3 is also encoded by other DNA sequences in this sample.

Trimming shortened V by 5 bases and J by 1 base, and 12 bases separated the two germline ends. The CDR3 has 14 amino acids. Germline CDR1 reads LNHDA; CDR2 reads SQIVND (reference sequence). Study-level findings and limits: Investigators expected sequencing depth to affect clonotype sharing among donors.

The chain has TRBV19 and TRBJ2-7; D unclear. Sample: PBMCs. This clonotype was sampled from a woman in her thirties or forties in good health. Some clones in this sample may be carry-over from other donors' samples. CDR3 residues: CASSPRTDSYEQYF. CDR3 in DNA: TGTGCCAGTAGTCCGCGGACGGATTCCTACGAGCAGTACTTC.